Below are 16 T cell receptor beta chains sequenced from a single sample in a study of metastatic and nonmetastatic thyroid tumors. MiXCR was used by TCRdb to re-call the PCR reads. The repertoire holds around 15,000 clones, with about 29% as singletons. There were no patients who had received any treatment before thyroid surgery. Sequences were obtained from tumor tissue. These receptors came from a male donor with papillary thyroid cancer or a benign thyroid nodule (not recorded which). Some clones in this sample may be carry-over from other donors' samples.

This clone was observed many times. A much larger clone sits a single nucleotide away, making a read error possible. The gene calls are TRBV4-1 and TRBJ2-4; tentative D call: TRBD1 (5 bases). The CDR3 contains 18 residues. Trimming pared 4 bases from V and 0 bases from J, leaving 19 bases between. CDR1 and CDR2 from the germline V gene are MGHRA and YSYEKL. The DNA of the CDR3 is TGCGCCAGCAGCCGAGAGCCTCTAGGGGAAACAGCCAAAAACATTCAGTACTTC. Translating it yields CASSREPLGETAKNIQYF.

The CDR3 reads CASSGSEDTQYF. The CDR3 nucleotides are TGTGCCAGCAGCGGGAGTGAAGATACGCAGTATTTT. The rearrangement links TRBV27 to TRBJ2-3, with a possible D match to TRBD2 (6 bases). Germline CDR1 reads MNHEY; CDR2 reads SMNVEV (reference sequence). This CDR3 has 12 amino acids. Trimming removed 6 bases at V and 5 bases at J, with 9 bases between.

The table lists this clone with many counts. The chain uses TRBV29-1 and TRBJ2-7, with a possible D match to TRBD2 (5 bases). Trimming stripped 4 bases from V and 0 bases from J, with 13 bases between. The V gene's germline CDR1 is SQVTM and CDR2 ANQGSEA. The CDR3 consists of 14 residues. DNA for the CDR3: TGCAGCGTTGCACCACTAGGCCCCTCCTACGAGCAGTACTTC. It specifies CSVAPLGPSYEQYF.

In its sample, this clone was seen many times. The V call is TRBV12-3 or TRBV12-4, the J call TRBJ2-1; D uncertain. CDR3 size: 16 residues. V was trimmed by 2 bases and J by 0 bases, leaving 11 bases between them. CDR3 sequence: CASSLRRRSSYNEQFF. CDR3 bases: TGTGCCAGCAGTTTACGAAGGCGAAGCTCCTACAATGAGCAGTTCTTC.

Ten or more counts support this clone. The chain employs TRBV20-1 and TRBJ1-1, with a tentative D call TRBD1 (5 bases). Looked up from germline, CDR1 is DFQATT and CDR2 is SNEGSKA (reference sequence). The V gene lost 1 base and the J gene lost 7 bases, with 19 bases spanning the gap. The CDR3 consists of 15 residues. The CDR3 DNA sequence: TGCAGTGCTAGAGGCCAGGGAGGCAAAAGGGGTGAAGCTTTCTTT. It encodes CSARGQGGKRGEAFF.

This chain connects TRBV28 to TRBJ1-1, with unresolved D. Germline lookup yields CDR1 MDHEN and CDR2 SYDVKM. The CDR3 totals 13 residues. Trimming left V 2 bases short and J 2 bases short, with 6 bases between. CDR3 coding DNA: TGTGCCAGCAGTTTACAGGTAAACACTGAAGCTTTCTTT. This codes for CASSLQVNTEAFF.

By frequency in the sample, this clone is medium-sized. The CDR3 loop is CASSLAGGGGTDTQYF. In nucleotides, the CDR3 is TGTGCCAGTTCACTAGCGGGAGGTGGGGGCACAGATACGCAGTATTTT. The chain is built from TRBV28 and TRBJ2-3; TRBD2 matches 12 bases. Germline CDR1 and CDR2: MDHEN and SYDVKM. This CDR3 is built from 16 residues. The trim removed 9 bases at V and 1 base at J, leaving 8 bases unmatched. The whole variable domain, remainder taken from reference TRBV28 and TRBJ2-3, is DVKVTQSSRYLVKRTGEKVFLECVQDMDHENMFWYRQDPGLGLRLIYFSYDVKMKEKGDIPEGYSVSREKKERFSLILESASTNQTSMYLCASSLAGGGGTDTQYFGPGTRLTVL.

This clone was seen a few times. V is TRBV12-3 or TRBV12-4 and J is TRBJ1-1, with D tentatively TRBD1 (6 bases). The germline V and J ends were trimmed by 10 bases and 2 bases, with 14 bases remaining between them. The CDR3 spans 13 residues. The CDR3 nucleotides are TGTGCCATCCTTCAGGGGCCAAACACTGAAGCTTTCTTT. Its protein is CAILQGPNTEAFF.

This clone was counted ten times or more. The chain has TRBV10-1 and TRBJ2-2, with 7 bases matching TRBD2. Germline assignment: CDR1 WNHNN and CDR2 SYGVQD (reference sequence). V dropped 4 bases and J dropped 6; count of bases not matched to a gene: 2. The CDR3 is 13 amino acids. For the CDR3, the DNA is TGCGCCAGCAGTGGTCGGGAGGCCGGGGAGCTGTTTTTT. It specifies CASSGREAGELFF.

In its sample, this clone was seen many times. The CDR3 DNA sequence: TGCGCCAGCAGCAGAACACCTACAGGGGGCGATGGCTACACCTTC. The encoded protein is CASSRTPTGGDGYTF. The J gene is TRBJ1-2, the V gene TRBV5-1, with 9 bases aligning to TRBD1. V shed 4 bases, J shed 6 bases, and the junction held 10 bases outside the gene matches. The CDR3 is 15 amino acids. In germline, CDR1 is SGHRS, CDR2 YFSETQ.

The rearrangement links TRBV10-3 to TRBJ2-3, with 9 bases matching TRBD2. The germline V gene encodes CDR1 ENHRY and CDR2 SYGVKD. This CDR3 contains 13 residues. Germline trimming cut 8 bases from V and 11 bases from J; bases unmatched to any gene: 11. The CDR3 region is CAIWRGGLYMQYF. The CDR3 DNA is TGTGCCATCTGGCGGGGGGGCTTGTATATGCAGTATTTT.

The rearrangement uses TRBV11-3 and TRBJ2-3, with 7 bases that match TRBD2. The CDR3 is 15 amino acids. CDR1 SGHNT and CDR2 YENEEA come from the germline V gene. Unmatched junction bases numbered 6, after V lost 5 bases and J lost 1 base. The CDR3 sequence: CASSLIAGRTDTQYF. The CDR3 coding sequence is TGTGCCAGCAGCCTAATAGCGGGCCGCACAGATACGCAGTATTTT.

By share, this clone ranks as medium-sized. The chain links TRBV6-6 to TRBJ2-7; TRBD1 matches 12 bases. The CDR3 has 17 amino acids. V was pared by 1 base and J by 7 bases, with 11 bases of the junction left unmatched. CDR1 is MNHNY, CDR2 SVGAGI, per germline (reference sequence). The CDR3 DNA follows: TGTGCCAGCAGTTACTACCCACCGGGACAGGGGGCCGGGGAGCAGTACTTC. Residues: CASSYYPPGQGAGEQYF.

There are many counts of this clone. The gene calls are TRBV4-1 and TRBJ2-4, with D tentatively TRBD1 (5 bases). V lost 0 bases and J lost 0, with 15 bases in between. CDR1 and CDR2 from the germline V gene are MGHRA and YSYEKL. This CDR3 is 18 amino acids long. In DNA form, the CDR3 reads TGCGCCAGCAGCCAAGAGCCTCTAGGGGAAACAGCCAAAAACATTCAGTACTTC. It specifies CASSQEPLGETAKNIQYF.

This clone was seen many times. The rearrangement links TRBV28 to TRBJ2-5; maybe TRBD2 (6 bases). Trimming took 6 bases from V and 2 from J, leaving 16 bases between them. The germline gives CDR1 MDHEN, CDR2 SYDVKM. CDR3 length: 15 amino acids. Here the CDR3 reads CASRPRDSRQETQYF. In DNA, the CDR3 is TGTGCCAGCAGACCTCGGGACTCCAGGCAAGAGACCCAGTACTTC.

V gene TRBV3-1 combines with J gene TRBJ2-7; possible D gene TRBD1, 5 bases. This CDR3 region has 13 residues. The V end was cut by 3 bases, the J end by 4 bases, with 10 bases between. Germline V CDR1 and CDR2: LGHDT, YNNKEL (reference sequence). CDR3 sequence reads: CASSQQGKYEQYF. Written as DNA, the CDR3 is TGTGCCAGCAGCCAGCAGGGAAAATACGAGCAGTACTTC.